This TCR beta chain is drawn from a study of blood T cell repertoires in COVID-19. For the study at large: Specimens from acute and convalescent COVID-19 originated in the United States, Italy and Spain. Nucleic acid was either cDNA or gDNA, and it came from T cells, B-cell-depleted T cells, or PBMCs.

Those enrolled in Seattle joined during active infection and were followed longitudinally afterward. CDR3 length: 12 residues. Authors' data handling: Reference gene primer amplification yielded estimated nucleated cell counts. The protocol was immunoSEQ multiplex PCR, while the TCRdb copy is restricted to in-frame clones and leaves out a portion. V and J calls and clone size are as listed in that table; D and trimming were resolved from the DNA. The sample shows about 370,000 clones, roughly 90% of them seen only once. Sequencing was done on a sample of peripheral blood. The receptor was isolated from a woman under 40 with COVID-19, enrolled during active disease. The rearrangement links TRBV21-1 to TRBJ1-1; the table's D call, TRBD1, has no DNA check behind it. TRBV21-1 is flagged as a pseudogene. CDR3 sequence: CASSKGDRGAFF. For the CDR3, the DNA is TGTGCCAGCAGCAAAGGGGACAGGGGGGCTTTCTTT.